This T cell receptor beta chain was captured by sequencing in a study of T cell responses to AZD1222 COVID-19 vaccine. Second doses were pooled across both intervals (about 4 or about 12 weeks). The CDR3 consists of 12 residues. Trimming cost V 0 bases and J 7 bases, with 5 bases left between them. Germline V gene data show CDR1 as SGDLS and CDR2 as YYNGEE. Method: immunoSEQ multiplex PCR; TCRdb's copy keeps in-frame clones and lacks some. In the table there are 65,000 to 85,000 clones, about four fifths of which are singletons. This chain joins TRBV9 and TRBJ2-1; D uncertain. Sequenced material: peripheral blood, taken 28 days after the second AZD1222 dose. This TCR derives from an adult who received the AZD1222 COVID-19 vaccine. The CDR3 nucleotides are TGTGCCAGCAGCGTAGTGGAGAATGAGCAGTTCTTC. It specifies CASSVVENEQFF.